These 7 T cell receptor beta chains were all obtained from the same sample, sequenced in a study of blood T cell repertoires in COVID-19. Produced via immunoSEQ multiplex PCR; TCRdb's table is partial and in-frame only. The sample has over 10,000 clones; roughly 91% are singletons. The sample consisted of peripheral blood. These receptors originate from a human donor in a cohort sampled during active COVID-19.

This chain's CDR3 is CASSAGGPGELFF. DNA of the CDR3: TGTGCCAGCAGTGCGGGGGGGCCCGGGGAGCTGTTTTTT. The chain joins TRBV3-1 (or the pseudogene TRBV3-2) to TRBJ2-2, with 9 bases that match TRBD2. The CDR3 sequence is 13 residues long. V gave up 6 bases and J gave up 6 bases; unmatched junction bases: 2. CDR1 LGHDT and CDR2 YNNKEL come from the germline V gene (reference sequence).

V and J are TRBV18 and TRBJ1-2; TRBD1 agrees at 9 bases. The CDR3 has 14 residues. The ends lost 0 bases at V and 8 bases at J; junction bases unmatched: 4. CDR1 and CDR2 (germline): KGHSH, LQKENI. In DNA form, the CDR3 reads TGTGCCAGCTCACCACCGGGACAGGGCGAGGGCTACACCTTC. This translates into CASSPPGQGEGYTF.

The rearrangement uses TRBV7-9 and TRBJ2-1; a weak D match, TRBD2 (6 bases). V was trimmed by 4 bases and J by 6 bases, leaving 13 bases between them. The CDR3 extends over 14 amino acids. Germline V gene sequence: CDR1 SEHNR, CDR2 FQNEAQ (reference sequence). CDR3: CASSSREWGNEQFF. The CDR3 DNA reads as TGTGCCAGCAGCTCCCGGGAGTGGGGCAATGAGCAGTTCTTC.

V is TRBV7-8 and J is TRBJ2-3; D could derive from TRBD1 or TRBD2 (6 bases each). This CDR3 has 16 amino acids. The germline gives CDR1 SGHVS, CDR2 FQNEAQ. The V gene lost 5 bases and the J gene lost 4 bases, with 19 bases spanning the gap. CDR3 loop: CASSRLGQFSSDTQYF. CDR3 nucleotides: TGTGCCAGCAGCCGACTAGGACAGTTTAGCTCAGATACGCAGTATTTT.

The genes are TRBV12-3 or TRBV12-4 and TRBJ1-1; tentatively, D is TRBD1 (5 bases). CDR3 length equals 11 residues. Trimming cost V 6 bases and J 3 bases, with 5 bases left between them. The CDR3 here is CASRQDTEAFF. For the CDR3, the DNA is TGTGCCAGCAGACAGGACACTGAAGCTTTCTTT.

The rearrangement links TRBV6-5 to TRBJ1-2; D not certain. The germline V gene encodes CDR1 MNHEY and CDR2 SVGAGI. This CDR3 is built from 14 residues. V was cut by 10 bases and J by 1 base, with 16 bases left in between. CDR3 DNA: TGTGCCACCCTTACGGACGGGAATAACTATGGCTACACCTTC. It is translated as CATLTDGNNYGYTF.

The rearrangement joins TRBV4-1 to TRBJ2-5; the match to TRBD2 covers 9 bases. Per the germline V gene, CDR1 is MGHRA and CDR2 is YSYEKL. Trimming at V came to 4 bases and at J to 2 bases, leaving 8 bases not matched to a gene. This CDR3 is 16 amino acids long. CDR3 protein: CASSLGGGGVQETQYF. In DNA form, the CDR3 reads TGCGCCAGCAGCCTAGGGGGCGGGGGGGTGCAAGAGACCCAGTACTTC.